This TCR beta chain derives from a study of T-cell reconstitution after alpha-beta-depleted transplantation in children. V was cut by 2 bases and J by 0 bases, with 7 bases left in between. This CDR3 is built from 15 residues. CDR1 is MNHEY and CDR2 is SMNVEV in the germline V gene (reference sequence). This clonotype has a count of ten or more. It was with unique molecular identifiers that the TCRbeta library was prepared. TCRdb passed the PCR reads through MiXCR, listing each CDR3 protein once. The sample lists around 71,000 distinct CDR3 sequences; 6% to 8% were seen once. Sequences were derived from PBMCs from the stem cell graft donor, sampled from the stem cell graft. The V and J genes are TRBV27 and TRBJ2-2; D is unclear. The TCR sequence derives from a human donor who donated a stem cell graft to a child with acute lymphoblastic leukemia. CDR3 loop: CASSLTASNTGELFF. Here the CDR3 DNA reads TGTGCCAGCAGTTTAACGGCATCGAACACCGGGGAGCTGTTTTTT.